The entry below gives a single T cell receptor beta chain sequence along with its context. Its antigen is undetermined. Scientists recovered RNA and DNA together from roughly 18-30 mg of unsorted bulk tissue. The sample originates from a study of tumor-infiltrating lymphocytes in primary liver carcinoma. Study context: All patients, whether men or women, fell within 30 to 69 years of age.

Priming with a constant-region primer yielded TCR beta cDNA from 400 to 500 ng total RNA. Slightly modified ARM-PCR served as the procedure for the TCR beta libraries. These libraries came from three rounds of nested multiplex PCR. Running approximately 10 cycles apiece, the first two PCR rounds relied on TRBV1-TRBV30 forward primers together with a C-beta reverse primer. MiXCR, applied by TCRdb to the multiplex PCR reads, yields one record per CDR3 protein. The table lists about 99,000 distinct CDR3 sequences, more than 65% of them singletons. Study outcomes and limitations: Among the pair types, tumor region pairs showed more overlap than tumor-adjacent and tumor-blood pairs. Merely about 8-24% of top clones occurred in all five tumor regions.

There are 15 residues in the CDR3. V was clipped by 7 bases and J by 9 bases; unmatched bases: 17. Germline V lookup: CDR1 MNHNS, CDR2 SASEGT. This rearrangement joins TRBV6-1 to TRBJ2-7, with 8 bases matching TRBD2. This receptor was identified in a woman aged 55-70 years with primary liver carcinoma and hepatitis B virus infection. Sequences were obtained from liver tumor tissue from sampling region 5. Described subset: tumor region T5, tumor centre. CDR3: CASNPTGGDSYRQYF. The CDR3 nucleotides read TGTGCCAGCAACCCAACGGGGGGGGATTCCTACAGGCAGTACTTC.